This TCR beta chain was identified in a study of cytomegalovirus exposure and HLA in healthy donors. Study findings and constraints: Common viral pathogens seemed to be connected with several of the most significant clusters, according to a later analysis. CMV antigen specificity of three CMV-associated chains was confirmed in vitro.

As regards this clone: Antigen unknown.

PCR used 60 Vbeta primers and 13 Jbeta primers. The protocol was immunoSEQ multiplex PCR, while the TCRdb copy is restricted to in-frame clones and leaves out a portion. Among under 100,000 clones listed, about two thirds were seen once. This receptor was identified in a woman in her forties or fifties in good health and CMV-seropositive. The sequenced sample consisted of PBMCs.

Here the CDR3 DNA reads TGTGCCAGCAGCCCACTCACCGGACAAGGTCTTTCTGGGACCCAGTACTTC. Its protein product is CASSPLTGQGLSGTQYF. The chain uses TRBV7-9 and TRBJ2-5; TRBD1 is a possible D gene (5 bases). Between the trimmed V and J ends, which lost 5 bases and 7 bases, there was a span of 26 bases. The CDR3 is 17 amino acids. Germline V gene data show CDR1 as SEHNR and CDR2 as FQNEAQ (reference sequence).